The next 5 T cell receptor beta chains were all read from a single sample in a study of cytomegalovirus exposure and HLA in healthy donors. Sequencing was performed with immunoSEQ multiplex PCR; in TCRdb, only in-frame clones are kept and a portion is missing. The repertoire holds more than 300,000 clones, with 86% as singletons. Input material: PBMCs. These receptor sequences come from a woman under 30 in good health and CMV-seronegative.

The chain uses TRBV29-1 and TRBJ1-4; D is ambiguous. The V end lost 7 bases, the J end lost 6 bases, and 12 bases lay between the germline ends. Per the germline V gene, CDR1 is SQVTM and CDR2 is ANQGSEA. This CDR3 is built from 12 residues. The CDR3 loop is CSAAVEDEKLFF. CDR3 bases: TGCAGCGCCGCGGTCGAGGATGAAAAACTGTTTTTT. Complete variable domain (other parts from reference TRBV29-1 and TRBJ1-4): SAVISQKPSRDICQRGTSLTIQCQVDSQVTMMFWYRQQPGQSLTLIATANQGSEATYESGFVIDKFPISRPNLTFSTLTVSNMSPEDSSIYLCSAAVEDEKLFFGSGTQLSVL.

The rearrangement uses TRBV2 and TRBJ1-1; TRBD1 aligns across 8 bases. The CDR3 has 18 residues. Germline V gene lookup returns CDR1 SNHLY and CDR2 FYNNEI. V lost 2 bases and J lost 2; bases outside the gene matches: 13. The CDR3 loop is CASSEPRQGIQDNTEAFF. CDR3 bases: TGTGCCAGCAGTGAACCAAGACAGGGGATTCAGGACAACACTGAAGCTTTCTTT.

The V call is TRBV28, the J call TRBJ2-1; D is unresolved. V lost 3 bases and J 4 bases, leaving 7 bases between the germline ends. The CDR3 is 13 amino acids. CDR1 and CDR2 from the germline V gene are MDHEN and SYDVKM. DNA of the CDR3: TGTGCCAGCAGTTTTTTCGGGTACAATGAGCAGTTCTTC. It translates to CASSFFGYNEQFF.

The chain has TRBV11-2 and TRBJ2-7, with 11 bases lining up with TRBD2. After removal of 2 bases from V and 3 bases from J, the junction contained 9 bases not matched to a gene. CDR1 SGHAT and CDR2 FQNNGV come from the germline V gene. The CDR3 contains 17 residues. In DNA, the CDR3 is TGTGCCAGCAGCTTAACTCTAGCGGGGGGATCTGTCTACGAGCAGTACTTC. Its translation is CASSLTLAGGSVYEQYF. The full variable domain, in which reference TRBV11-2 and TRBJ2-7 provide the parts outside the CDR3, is EAGVAQSPRYKIIEKRQSVAFWCNPISGHATLYWYQQILGQGPKLLIQFQNNGVVDDSQLPKDRFSAERLKGVDSTLKIQPAKLEDSAVYLCASSLTLAGGSVYEQYFGPGTRLTVT.

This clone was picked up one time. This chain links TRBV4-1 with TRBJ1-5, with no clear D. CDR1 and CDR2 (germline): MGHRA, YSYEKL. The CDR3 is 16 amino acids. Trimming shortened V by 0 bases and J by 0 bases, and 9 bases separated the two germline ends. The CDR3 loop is CASSQEREYSNQPQHF. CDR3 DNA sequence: TGCGCCAGCAGCCAAGAAAGGGAGTATAGCAATCAGCCCCAGCATTTT.